These T cell receptor beta chains were read from a single sample in a study of human T cells and chemical hapten exposure. Each CDR3 protein gets one entry after TCRdb re-called the RACE reads with MiXCR. The sample contains approximately 80,000 distinct CDR3 sequences, around 9.3% of which appear only once. The sequencing used whole blood, collected in connection with sensitization to the hapten diphenylcyclopropenone (DPC). These receptors were obtained from a woman aged 45-60 years with alopecia areata. Some clones in this sample may be carry-over from other donors' samples. Both conserved end residues are part of each CDR3. The D gene is left open where the match is weak. Clone sizes are given selectively: once, few, many, or a class where the clone is expanded.

TRBJ2-2 many NA TRBV7-8 CASSNTGGAFTGELFF TGTGCCAGCAGTAATACGGGGGGCGCGTTCACCGGGGAGCTGTTTTTT
TRBJ2-3 many NA TRBV7-2 CASSSPRQAPTDTQYF TGTGCCAGCAGCTCTCCAAGACAGGCCCCCACAGATACGCAGTATTTT
TRBJ2-3 many NA TRBV6-1 CASSPRAPGGSDTQYF TGTGCCAGCAGTCCGAGGGCCCCGGGGGGCTCAGATACGCAGTATTTT
TRBJ1-1 NA NA TRBV2 CASRSEVGAEAFF TGTGCCAGCAGATCTGAAGTAGGGGCTGAAGCTTTCTTT
TRBJ2-1 many TRBD1 TRBV28 CASSLNRGDEQFF TGTGCCAGCAGTTTAAACAGGGGCGATGAGCAGTTCTTC
TRBJ1-6 many NA TRBV10-3 CAMTRGYNSPLHF TGTGCCATGACCAGGGGCTATAATTCACCCCTCCACTTT
TRBJ1-1 many NA TRBV6-5 CASTKVQGSEAFF TGTGCCAGCACCAAAGTACAGGGTTCTGAAGCTTTCTTT
TRBJ2-7 NA NA TRBV29-1 CSVEYRGGTENEQYF TGCAGCGTTGAATACCGGGGAGGAACAGAGAACGAGCAGTACTTC
TRBJ2-1 NA TRBD2 TRBV4-3 CASSQDFAGGPLGDNEQFF TGCGCCAGCAGCCAAGATTTCGCGGGAGGGCCTCTTGGGGACAATGAGCAGTTCTTC
TRBJ2-2 many TRBD1 TRBV15 CATSRDRTGRTGELFF TGTGCCACCAGCAGAGATCGGACAGGGAGGACCGGGGAGCTGTTTTTT
TRBJ1-6 NA TRBD1 TRBV30 CAWSETGQGWSPLHF TGTGCCTGGAGTGAGACGGGACAGGGCTGGTCACCCCTCCACTTT
TRBJ1-1 many NA TRBV12-3/TRBV12-4 CASSSAGDKLNTEAFF TGTGCCAGCAGTTCAGCAGGCGACAAATTGAACACTGAAGCTTTCTTT
TRBJ2-7 many TRBD2 TRBV7-9 CASSLRGLADYEQYF TGTGCCAGCAGCTTACGGGGACTAGCGGACTACGAGCAGTACTTC
TRBJ2-7 few NA TRBV2 CASNRDGGAYEQYF TGTGCCAGCAACCGGGACGGGGGAGCCTACGAGCAGTACTTC
TRBJ2-7 NA NA TRBV28 CASSFRGRDEQYF TGTGCCAGCAGTTTTCGGGGACGCGACGAGCAGTACTTC
TRBJ2-3 NA TRBD2 TRBV6-2/TRBV6-3 CASSSVTSGTDTQYF TGTGCCAGCAGTTCCGTGACTAGCGGAACAGATACGCAGTATTTT
TRBJ1-1 many NA TRBV20-1 CSARNGGKGRAFF TGCAGTGCTAGGAACGGCGGAAAGGGGCGAGCTTTCTTT
TRBJ1-5 many NA TRBV20-1 CSAPYEGYNQPQHF TGCAGCGCCCCTTATGAGGGGTACAATCAGCCCCAGCATTTT
TRBJ1-1 NA NA TRBV20-1 CSAHHRATEAFF TGCAGTGCTCACCATCGGGCGACCGAAGCTTTCTTT
TRBJ2-2 few NA TRBV12-3/TRBV12-4 CASRLLNLNTGELFF TGTGCCAGCAGATTGCTTAACCTGAACACCGGGGAGCTGTTTTTT
TRBJ2-2 many NA TRBV5-1 CASSQTQGPPGELFF TGCGCCAGCAGCCAAACACAGGGTCCCCCCGGGGAGCTGTTTTTT
TRBJ1-5 many NA TRBV20-1 CSATNPGQFDQPQHF TGCAGTGCAACTAACCCTGGACAGTTTGATCAGCCCCAGCATTTT
TRBJ1-2 few TRBD1 TRBV12-3/TRBV12-4 CASYSSIDRGNGYTF TGTGCCAGCTATTCGTCGATAGACAGGGGAAATGGCTACACCTTC
TRBJ2-5 many NA TRBV11-2 CASSLTDNAAGETQYF TGTGCCAGCAGCTTAACGGACAATGCCGCGGGTGAGACCCAGTACTTC
TRBJ2-7 NA NA TRBV20-1 CSALTPRPPYEQYF TGCAGTGCTTTGACCCCCAGGCCCCCCTACGAGCAGTACTTC
TRBJ2-7 many TRBD2 TRBV5-4 CASSGKGLAGGPYEQYF TGTGCCAGCAGCGGAAAGGGATTAGCGGGAGGGCCTTACGAGCAGTACTTC